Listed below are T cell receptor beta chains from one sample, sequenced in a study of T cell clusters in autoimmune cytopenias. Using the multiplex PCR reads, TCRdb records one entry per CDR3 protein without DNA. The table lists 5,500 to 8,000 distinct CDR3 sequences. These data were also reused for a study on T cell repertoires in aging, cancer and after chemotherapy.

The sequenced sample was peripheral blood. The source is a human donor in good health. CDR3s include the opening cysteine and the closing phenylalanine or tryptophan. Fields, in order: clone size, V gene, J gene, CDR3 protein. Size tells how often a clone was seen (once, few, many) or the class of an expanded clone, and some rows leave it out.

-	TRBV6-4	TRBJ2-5	CASSEGLAGRQETQYF
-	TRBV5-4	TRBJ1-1	CASSKAGLDTEAFF
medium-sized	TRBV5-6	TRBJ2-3	CASSSGTGGSDTQYF
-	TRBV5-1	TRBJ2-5	CASSLAGTRQETQYF
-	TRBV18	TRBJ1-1	CASSPDNNMNTEAFF
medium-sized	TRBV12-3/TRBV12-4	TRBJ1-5	CASSSEDLSNQPQHF
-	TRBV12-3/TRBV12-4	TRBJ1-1	CASSFWGVNTEAFF
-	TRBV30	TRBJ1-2	CAWKRAVNYGYTF
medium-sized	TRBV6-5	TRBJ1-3	CASSSTSSGNTIYF
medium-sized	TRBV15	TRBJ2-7	CATSRGGSTYEQYF
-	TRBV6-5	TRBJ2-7	CASRDLSHEQYF
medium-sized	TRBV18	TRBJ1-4	CASSPRQGGEKLFF
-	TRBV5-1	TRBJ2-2	CASTQRERGTGELFF
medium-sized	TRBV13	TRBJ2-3	CASSPHRDRGTDTQYF
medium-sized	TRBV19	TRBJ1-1	CASSPTGRGHTEAFF
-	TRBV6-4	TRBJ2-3	CASSSGVLAGTDTQYF
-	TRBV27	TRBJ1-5	CASSLSHNQPQHF
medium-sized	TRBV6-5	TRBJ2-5	CASRPPAGAGRQETQYF
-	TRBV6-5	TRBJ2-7	CASSYPRTSGRSGRYEQYF
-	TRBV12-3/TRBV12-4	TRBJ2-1	CASIDRAGYEQFF
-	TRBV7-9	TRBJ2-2	CASSLAQYWSTGELFF
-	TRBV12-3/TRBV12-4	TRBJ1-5	CASSLSRGRNQPQHF
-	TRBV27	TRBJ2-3	CASRAPPDTQYF
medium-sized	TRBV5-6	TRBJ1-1	CASSLGTNTEAFF
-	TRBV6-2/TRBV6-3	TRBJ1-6	CASRTGSTGNSPLHF